These 10 T cell receptor beta chains came from one sample sequenced in a study of Graves' ophthalmopathy and Graves' hyperthyroidism. RNA transcripts provided the template for amplifying TCR beta CDR3 regions. HTBI-primed RT-PCR formed the first round, and a multiplex PCR formed the second. TCRdb re-called the multiplex PCR reads with MiXCR, one entry per CDR3 protein. The sample includes about 550,000 distinct CDR3 sequences, 39% of them seen just once. The sample comprised peripheral blood or thyroid tissue (not recorded which). Every receptor here comes from an adult man with Graves' hyperthyroidism.

This clonotype was recorded at least ten times. In DNA, the CDR3 is TGTGCCAGTAGTATACATACACCAACTAATGAAAAACTGTTTTTT. The encoded protein is CASSIHTPTNEKLFF. The rearrangement links TRBV19 to TRBJ1-4, with unresolved D. Germline CDR1 and CDR2: LNHDA and SQIVND (reference sequence). Trimming stripped 2 bases from V and 0 bases from J, with 7 bases between. CDR3 length: 15 residues.

This chain uses TRBV20-1 with TRBJ2-7, with TRBD1 matching 11 bases. The V gene's germline CDR1 is DFQATT and CDR2 SNEGSKA (reference sequence). The CDR3 covers 16 residues. V lost 5 bases, J lost 6 bases, and 15 bases stayed unmatched. CDR3 amino acids: CSAPTLTSGTGGEQYF. The CDR3 DNA is TGCAGTGCTCCAACATTAACATCCGGGACAGGGGGCGAGCAGTACTTC.

This clonotype occurred many times. This sequence joins TRBV5-1 and TRBJ2-7; D call uncertain. V shed 0 bases and J shed 6 bases, with 13 bases lying between them. Germline CDR1 reads SGHRS; CDR2 reads YFSETQ. This CDR3 region has 14 residues. The CDR3 here is CASSLGDSYGEQYF. The DNA for the CDR3 is TGCGCCAGCAGCTTGGGTGATAGTTACGGCGAGCAGTACTTC.

This clonotype has at least ten counts. The rearrangement uses TRBV19 and TRBJ1-5; no clear D. The V end was cut by 1 base, the J end by 2 bases, with 6 bases between. Germline CDR1 is LNHDA and CDR2 is SQIVND (reference sequence). The length of the CDR3 is 14 residues. The CDR3 DNA reads as TGTGCCAGTAGTATAGCCAGTCGCAATCAGCCCCAGCATTTT. Translation gives CASSIASRNQPQHF.

This clonotype came up many times. This chain links TRBV7-9 with TRBJ1-5; no reliable D call. The CDR3 totals 16 residues. Per the germline V gene, CDR1 is SEHNR and CDR2 is FQNEAQ (reference sequence). Between the trimmed V and J ends, which lost 0 bases and 2 bases, there was a span of 11 bases. The CDR3 sequence is CASSLAWPGGNQPQHF. For the CDR3, the DNA is TGTGCCAGCAGCTTAGCGTGGCCGGGAGGCAATCAGCCCCAGCATTTT.

This clonotype was detected ten times or more. The chain employs TRBV5-8 and TRBJ2-5; D might be TRBD1 (6 bases). With 0 bases removed from V and 4 bases from J, the gap between germline ends came to 13 bases. Germline lookup yields CDR1 SGHTS and CDR2 YDEGEE. The CDR3 length is 15 residues. The DNA for the CDR3 is TGTGCCAGCAGCTTGGACAGGGAAGCTGTAGAGACCCAGTACTTC. It codes for CASSLDREAVETQYF. Complete variable domain (other parts from reference TRBV5-8 and TRBJ2-5): EAGVTQSPTHLIKTRGQQATLRCSPISGHTSVYWYQQALGLGLQFLLWYDEGEERNRGNFPPRFSGRQFPNYSSELNVNALELEDSALYLCASSLDREAVETQYFGPGTRLLVL.

This clonotype occurred a few times. No conserved phenylalanine or tryptophan ends this CDR3, so it is likely a read error. The rearrangement links TRBV6-5 to TRBJ1-5; maybe TRBD1 (5 bases). The CDR3 covers 15 residues. The germline V and J ends were trimmed by 6 bases and 6 bases, with 18 bases remaining between them. Germline V gives CDR1 MNHEY, CDR2 SVGAGI. This CDR3 reads CASSLGTGMGQPQHL. The CDR3 DNA reads TGTGCCAGCAGCTTGGGGACCGGGATGGGTCAGCCCCAGCATCTT.

In its sample, this clonotype was seen many times. V and J are TRBV10-2 and TRBJ1-4; no clear D gene. CDR1 is WSHSY and CDR2 is SAAADI in the germline V gene. The CDR3 is made up of 12 amino acids. V was clipped by 2 bases and J by 5 bases, with 3 bases between them. The CDR3 DNA reads TGCGCCAGCAGTGAGGGAAATGAAAAACTGTTTTTT. As protein: CASSEGNEKLFF.

This clonotype was counted ten times or more. J is TRBJ1-1 and V is TRBV5-1, with D hard to call. V was shortened by 3 bases and J by 3 bases, with 15 bases between the two germline ends. The CDR3 has 15 residues. Germline lookup yields CDR1 SGHRS and CDR2 YFSETQ. The CDR3 region has the DNA TGCGCCAGCAGCTCGGATACAGCCTTTTACACTGAAGCTTTCTTT. Amino acids: CASSSDTAFYTEAFF.

V is TRBV5-1 and J is TRBJ1-6, with TRBD1 identical over 7 bases. After removal of 5 bases from V and 5 bases from J, the junction contained 1 base not matched to a gene. The CDR3 totals 13 residues. Germline CDR1 is SGHRS and CDR2 is YFSETQ. Here the CDR3 reads CASRTGNNSPLHF. The CDR3, as DNA: TGCGCCAGCAGGACAGGGAATAATTCACCCCTCCACTTT.